The 23 T cell receptor beta chains listed next were all sequenced from one sample in a study of blood T cell repertoires in COVID-19. The table came from immunoSEQ multiplex PCR; TCRdb's copy has only in-frame clones and leaves some out. The table has roughly 220,000 clones, 80% to 90% seen once. Sequences were obtained from PBMCs or T cells enriched from blood (not recorded which). The receptors shown here come from a middle-aged woman with acute COVID-19.

The chain combines TRBV5-1 with TRBJ2-5; 8 nucleotides match TRBD1. J lost 5 bases, V lost 4 bases, and 10 bases had no gene match. This CDR3 has 15 residues. Germline CDR1 and CDR2: SGHRS and YFSETQ. The CDR3 DNA reads TGCGCCAGCAGCCGGACACAGGGGACAGGCGAGACCCAGTACTTC. This codes for CASSRTQGTGETQYF. Using reference TRBV5-1 and TRBJ2-5 for the parts outside the CDR3, the full variable domain is KAGVTQTPRYLIKTRGQQVTLSCSPISGHRSVSWYQQTPGQGLQFLFEYFSETQRNKGNFPGRFSGRQFSNSRSEMNVSTLELGDSALYLCASSRTQGTGETQYFGPGTRLLVL.

The chain has TRBV24-1 and TRBJ2-3; 8 bases fit TRBD1. This CDR3 is 15 amino acids long. Unmatched junction bases numbered 6, after V lost 3 bases and J lost 5 bases. CDR1 is KGHDR and CDR2 is SFDVKD in the germline V gene. The CDR3 protein is CATSDGAGGKDTQYF. CDR3 coding DNA: TGTGCCACCAGTGATGGGGCAGGGGGCAAAGATACGCAGTATTTT.

The CDR3 coding sequence is TGTGCCACCTCTCAGGGTTACACTGAAGCTTTCTTT. Its protein is CATSQGYTEAFF. The chain carries TRBV6-5 and TRBJ1-1; perhaps TRBD1 as D (5 bases). Per germline, CDR1 MNHEY and CDR2 SVGAGI. V lost 10 bases to trimming and J lost 3 bases, with 12 bases between them. This CDR3 has 12 residues.

V is TRBV7-9 and J is TRBJ2-2, with D unresolved. The germline V gene encodes CDR1 SEHNR and CDR2 FQNEAQ (reference sequence). This CDR3 is built from 14 residues. V was clipped by 5 bases and J by 1 base, with 8 bases between them. The CDR3 loop reads CASSPTQNTGELFF. The CDR3, as DNA: TGTGCCAGCAGCCCTACCCAGAACACCGGGGAGCTGTTTTTT.

The chain uses TRBV6-5 and TRBJ2-1; TRBD1 is a possible D gene (5 bases). V lost 4 bases to trimming and J lost 5 bases, with 12 bases between them. Per the germline V gene, CDR1 is MNHEY and CDR2 is SVGAGI. The CDR3 totals 14 residues. The DNA for the CDR3 is TGTGCCAGCAGTTTCCAGACAGTTCACAATGAGCAGTTCTTC. It is translated as CASSFQTVHNEQFF.

The chain couples TRBV9 to TRBJ2-3, with 7 bases identical to TRBD2. CDR3 length: 17 residues. Losses at the gene ends were 0 bases for V and 0 bases for J; bases not matched to a gene: 7. Looked up from germline, CDR1 is SGDLS and CDR2 is YYNGEE. The CDR3 DNA reads as TGTGCCAGCAGCGTAGAAACTGGCGGGGGTAGCACAGATACGCAGTATTTT. Translation: CASSVETGGGSTDTQYF.

The chain employs TRBV3-1 (or the pseudogene TRBV3-2) and TRBJ1-2, with D uncertain. Germline CDR1 LGHDT, CDR2 YNNKEL (reference sequence). V was clipped by 0 bases and J by 2 bases, with 7 bases between them. The CDR3 covers 14 residues. The CDR3 sequence is CASSQEPGNYGYTF. The CDR3 DNA reads TGTGCCAGCAGCCAAGAGCCGGGAAACTATGGCTACACCTTC.

The CDR3 DNA sequence: TGTGCCAGCAGTTACTCGAGAGGACAGGGTAATCAGCCCCAGCATTTT. Translation: CASSYSRGQGNQPQHF. V usage is TRBV6-6 and J usage is TRBJ1-5; 8 bases agree with TRBD1. CDR1 MNHNY and CDR2 SVGAGI come from the germline V gene (reference sequence). V gave up 0 bases and J gave up 4 bases; unmatched junction bases: 5. CDR3 length equals 16 residues.

This clone was detected only once. The chain combines TRBV19 with TRBJ1-1; D may be TRBD1 (6 bases). Trimming removed 6 bases from V and 3 bases from J, with 11 bases in between. From germline, CDR1 is LNHDA and CDR2 SQIVND (reference sequence). This CDR3 region has 13 residues. The CDR3 sequence: CASRETGYTEAFF. As DNA, the CDR3 is TGTGCCAGTAGGGAGACAGGATACACTGAAGCTTTCTTT.

The rearrangement joins TRBV19 to TRBJ2-1; D may be TRBD2 (5 bases). The CDR3 loop spans 14 amino acids. Trimming took 3 bases from V and 5 from J, leaving 11 bases between them. Per the germline V gene, CDR1 is LNHDA and CDR2 is SQIVND (reference sequence). The CDR3, as DNA: TGTGCCAGTAGTATTCGAGGGCCGCACAATGAGCAGTTCTTC. Translating it yields CASSIRGPHNEQFF.

V and J are TRBV6-1 and TRBJ2-7; tentative D call: TRBD1 (6 bases). V shed 2 bases and J shed 5 bases, with 13 bases lying between them. CDR3 length: 14 amino acids. Germline-derived CDR1 and CDR2 are MNHNS and SASEGT. CDR3 bases: TGTGCCAGCAGTGAATATACAGGGAATAACGAGCAGTACTTC. It translates to CASSEYTGNNEQYF.

The chain couples TRBV24-1 to TRBJ2-2; 9 positions match TRBD1. Unmatched junction bases numbered 7, after V lost 3 bases and J lost 3 bases. Germline values: CDR1 KGHDR, CDR2 SFDVKD. CDR3 length: 17 amino acids. CDR3 in amino acids: CATSDRGGTGHTGELFF. The CDR3 coding sequence is TGTGCCACCAGTGATCGAGGCGGGACAGGGCACACCGGGGAGCTGTTTTTT.

This clone was found once. The V and J genes are TRBV30 and TRBJ1-1, with D unresolved. The CDR3 extends over 10 amino acids. V was clipped by 2 bases and J by 10 bases, with 8 bases between them. The germline V gene encodes CDR1 GTSNPN and CDR2 SVGIG (reference sequence). The CDR3 DNA reads TGTGCCTGGAGTAGACTTACAGCTTTCTTT. It encodes CAWSRLTAFF.

V gene TRBV7-8 combines with J gene TRBJ2-1, with D maybe TRBD2 (6 bases). This CDR3 has 13 residues. The germline V and J ends were trimmed by 8 bases and 4 bases, with 12 bases remaining between them. The germline CDR1 and CDR2 sequences are SGHVS and FQNEAQ. CDR3 DNA sequence: TGTGCCAGCCGGGGAAGCGGGTACAATGAGCAGTTCTTC. Its translation is CASRGSGYNEQFF.

The DNA for the CDR3 is TGTGCCAGCAGCACTGGACTAGCGGGGGGGGCGAGCACAGATACGCAGTATTTT. Its translation: CASSTGLAGGASTDTQYF. V and J are TRBV5-8 and TRBJ2-3; 15 nucleotides match TRBD2. The CDR3 has 18 residues. Trimming took 4 bases from V and 0 from J; bases not matched to a gene: 6. Germline lookup yields CDR1 SGHTS and CDR2 YDEGEE. The full variable domain, its missing parts supplied by reference TRBV5-8 and TRBJ2-3, is EAGVTQSPTHLIKTRGQQATLRCSPISGHTSVYWYQQALGLGLQFLLWYDEGEERNRGNFPPRFSGRQFPNYSSELNVNALELEDSALYLCASSTGLAGGASTDTQYFGPGTRLTVL.

J is TRBJ2-1 and V is TRBV27; TRBD1 is a possible D gene (5 bases). The V gene's germline CDR1 is MNHEY and CDR2 SMNVEV (reference sequence). The CDR3 is 14 residues long. Trimming took 3 bases from V and 1 from J, leaving 7 bases between them. DNA for the CDR3: TGTGCCAGCAGTTTTCAGGGTTCCTACAATGAGCAGTTCTTC. It yields the protein CASSFQGSYNEQFF.

This chain joins TRBV7-9 and TRBJ2-2; maybe TRBD2 (5 bases). In germline, CDR1 is SEHNR, CDR2 FQNEAQ (reference sequence). CDR3 length: 18 amino acids. The V end was cut by 4 bases, the J end by 1 base, with 19 bases between. CDR3 nucleotide sequence: TGTGCCAGCAGCTCCGGACTGGAAATCACCCAGAACACCGGGGAGCTGTTTTTT. Its protein is CASSSGLEITQNTGELFF.

V usage is TRBV27 and J usage is TRBJ1-1; no firm D call. The CDR3 sequence is 14 residues long. The V gene lost 3 bases and the J gene lost 1 base, with 9 bases spanning the gap. Germline assignment: CDR1 MNHEY and CDR2 SMNVEV (reference sequence). CDR3 residues: CASSFVAQNTEAFF. The CDR3 DNA is TGTGCCAGCAGTTTCGTGGCCCAGAACACTGAAGCTTTCTTT.

The chain joins TRBV3-1 (or the pseudogene TRBV3-2) to TRBJ2-3, with TRBD2 identical over 9 bases. This CDR3 has 14 amino acids. V dropped 4 bases and J dropped 3; count of bases not matched to a gene: 2. The germline gives CDR1 LGHDT, CDR2 YNNKEL (reference sequence). DNA for the CDR3: TGTGCCAGCAGCCGTAGCGGGGGAACAGATACGCAGTATTTT. Amino acids: CASSRSGGTDTQYF.

The chain combines TRBV5-1 with TRBJ1-5; D is unclear. The germline V and J ends were trimmed by 6 bases and 7 bases, with 20 bases remaining between them. CDR3 size: 15 residues. From germline, CDR1 is SGHRS and CDR2 YFSETQ. The CDR3 coding sequence is TGCGCCAGCACCCCGGGTCCTCTTAGCGGGCAGCCCCAGCATTTT. Protein sequence: CASTPGPLSGQPQHF.

This sequence joins TRBV5-1 and TRBJ2-7, with TRBD1 matching over 7 bases. This CDR3 spans 13 amino acids. The germline gives CDR1 SGHRS, CDR2 YFSETQ. V dropped 2 bases and J dropped 4; count of bases not matched to a gene: 3. CDR3 residues: CASSFGTVYEQYF. In DNA, the CDR3 is TGCGCCAGCAGCTTCGGGACAGTATACGAGCAGTACTTC.

The chain is built from TRBV11-2 and TRBJ2-7; 9 bases match TRBD1. J was trimmed by 1 base and V by 5 bases; bases with no gene match: 9. The CDR3 spans 16 residues. CDR1 is SGHAT, CDR2 FQNNGV, per germline. The CDR3 protein is CASSQPGQGGSYEQYF. CDR3 DNA sequence: TGTGCCAGCAGCCAACCGGGACAGGGCGGTTCCTACGAGCAGTACTTC.

V and J are TRBV14 and TRBJ2-7, with D perhaps matching TRBD1 (5 bases). With 3 bases removed from V and 3 bases from J, the gap between germline ends came to 15 bases. CDR3 length: 15 residues. Germline loops: CDR1 SGHDN, CDR2 FVKESK. The CDR3 is CASSHPADSHYEQYF. CDR3 DNA: TGTGCCAGCAGCCACCCGGCCGACAGCCACTACGAGCAGTACTTC.